Presented here are 18 T cell receptor beta chains from one specimen sequenced in a study of blood T cell repertoires in COVID-19. Profiling relied on immunoSEQ multiplex PCR, and the TCRdb table lists in-frame clones only, not all of them. The profile shows roughly 140,000 clones, over 60% of them singletons. Source material: peripheral blood. The receptors were gathered from a woman aged 80 or over with acute or convalescent COVID-19.

The chain links TRBV19 to TRBJ2-1; a possible D gene is TRBD1 (6 bases). Germline V lookup: CDR1 LNHDA, CDR2 SQIVND (reference sequence). Trimming shortened V by 2 bases and J by 7 bases, and 15 bases separated the two germline ends. The CDR3 is 15 amino acids. Here the CDR3 reads CASSIIRGELNEQFF. In DNA, the CDR3 is TGTGCCAGTAGTATAATCAGGGGCGAATTGAATGAGCAGTTCTTC.

The chain links TRBV27 to TRBJ2-7; D gene uncertain. The CDR3 has 11 amino acids. Germline V gives CDR1 MNHEY, CDR2 SMNVEV (reference sequence). V shed 4 bases and J shed 3 bases, with 4 bases lying between them. The CDR3 DNA reads TGTGCCAGCAGTTCTTTCTACGAGCAGTACTTC. Protein sequence: CASSSFYEQYF.

This clone has only a few counts. V is TRBV11-2 and J is TRBJ1-6, with D uncertain. The ends were cut back, 1 base at V and 9 bases at J, with 10 bases in the middle. The germline gives CDR1 SGHAT, CDR2 FQNNGV. The CDR3 runs 14 residues. CDR3 bases: TGTGCCAGCAGCTTAGGGTCGGTTGGTTCACCCCTCCACTTT. Translating it yields CASSLGSVGSPLHF.

The chain links TRBV5-1 to TRBJ1-2; possibly TRBD1 for D (5 bases). Germline V gene data show CDR1 as SGHRS and CDR2 as YFSETQ. This CDR3 has 13 amino acids. V shed 0 bases and J shed 2 bases, with 5 bases lying between them. The CDR3 DNA sequence: TGCGCCAGCAGCTTGGAGGGGAACTATGGCTACACCTTC. Its protein is CASSLEGNYGYTF.

This sequence joins TRBV2 and TRBJ2-7, with unresolved D. This CDR3 is 17 amino acids long. From germline, CDR1 is SNHLY and CDR2 FYNNEI. With 0 bases removed from V and 3 bases from J, the gap between germline ends came to 18 bases. The CDR3 DNA is TGTGCCAGCAGTGAAGCGTCTCCAAGGAGACGTGACTACGAGCAGTACTTC. This sequence encodes CASSEASPRRRDYEQYF.

The chain is built from TRBV3-1 (or the pseudogene TRBV3-2) and TRBJ1-4, with 7 nucleotides matching TRBD1. The V and J ends lost 4 bases and 6 bases, in that order; junction bases with no gene match: 5. CDR1 and CDR2 from the germline V gene are LGHDT and YNNKEL (reference sequence). This CDR3 has 14 amino acids. The CDR3 DNA follows: TGTGCCAGCAGCCCCAGGGGGGAGGATGAAAAACTGTTTTTT. Translated, it gives CASSPRGEDEKLFF.

The chain is built from TRBV5-1 and TRBJ2-7, with 9 bases lining up with TRBD1. Germline loops: CDR1 SGHRS, CDR2 YFSETQ. This CDR3 is built from 14 residues. V gave up 1 base and J gave up 4 bases; unmatched junction bases: 3. Here the CDR3 DNA reads TGCGCCAGCAGCTTGACAGGGGGCACGTACGAGCAGTACTTC. Translation: CASSLTGGTYEQYF. Using reference TRBV5-1 and TRBJ2-7 for the parts outside the CDR3, the full variable domain is KAGVTQTPRYLIKTRGQQVTLSCSPISGHRSVSWYQQTPGQGLQFLFEYFSETQRNKGNFPGRFSGRQFSNSRSEMNVSTLELGDSALYLCASSLTGGTYEQYFGPGTRLTVT.

The genes are TRBV19 and TRBJ1-5; D remains ambiguous. The germline V and J ends were trimmed by 5 bases and 3 bases, with 14 bases remaining between them. Germline lookup yields CDR1 LNHDA and CDR2 SQIVND (reference sequence). This CDR3 is 15 amino acids long. The CDR3 DNA reads as TGTGCCAGTAGTTGGGTAGGCGGTTCCAATCAGCCCCAGCATTTT. It codes for CASSWVGGSNQPQHF.

This chain connects TRBV18 to TRBJ2-3; 7 nucleotides agree with TRBD1. This CDR3 is 17 amino acids long. The V gene end was trimmed by 2 bases and the J gene end by 0 bases; junction bases not matched to a gene: 8. Per germline, CDR1 KGHSH and CDR2 LQKENI. The CDR3 DNA sequence: TGTGCCAGCTCACCAGAGACAGGGAGATCTAGCACAGATACGCAGTATTTT. It is translated as CASSPETGRSSTDTQYF.

This clone has a handful of counts. CDR3 in amino acids: CASSLDGGQYNEQFF. For the CDR3, the DNA is TGTGCCAGCAGCTTAGATGGCGGGCAATACAATGAGCAGTTCTTC. This chain uses TRBV11-1 with TRBJ2-1, with D possibly being TRBD2 (5 bases). CDR1 and CDR2 (germline): SGHAT, FQDESV (reference sequence). The CDR3 contains 15 residues. Trimming cost V 1 base and J 4 bases, with 11 bases left between them.

This clone was observed a handful of times. V and J are TRBV18 and TRBJ2-2; 7 nucleotides agree with TRBD1. CDR3 length: 14 residues. V lost 4 bases and J lost 6; bases outside the gene matches: 5. From germline, CDR1 is KGHSH and CDR2 LQKENI. The CDR3 bases are TGTGCCAGCTCACTCGACAGGGCGGCCGGGGAGCTGTTTTTT. Encoded protein: CASSLDRAAGELFF. The full variable domain, in which reference TRBV18 and TRBJ2-2 provide the parts outside the CDR3, is NAGVMQNPRHLVRRRGQEARLRCSPMKGHSHVYWYRQLPEEGLKFMVYLQKENIIDESGMPKERFSAEFPKEGPSILRIQQVVRGDSAAYFCASSLDRAAGELFFGEGSRLTVL.

J is TRBJ1-2 and V is TRBV9; TRBD1 matches at 7 bases. Germline loops: CDR1 SGDLS, CDR2 YYNGEE. This CDR3 is built from 15 residues. The J segment lost 4 bases and the V segment lost 0 bases, leaving 6 bases of the junction unmatched. The CDR3 DNA reads as TGTGCCAGCAGCGTAGCGGAGGGGGCTCTCTATGGCTACACCTTC. It codes for CASSVAEGALYGYTF. Supplemented by reference TRBV9 and TRBJ1-2, the full variable domain reads DSGVTQTPKHLITATGQRVTLRCSPRSGDLSVYWYQQSLDQGLQFLIQYYNGEERAKGNILERFSAQQFPDLHSELNLSSLELGDSALYFCASSVAEGALYGYTFGSGTRLTVV.

Only a few counts were recorded for this clone. The chain joins TRBV5-1 to TRBJ1-2; 7 bases are shared with TRBD1. This CDR3 spans 14 amino acids. V trimming: 3 bases; J trimming: 0 bases; junction bases outside the gene matches: 2. Germline V gene lookup returns CDR1 SGHRS and CDR2 YFSETQ. Written as DNA, the CDR3 is TGCGCCAGCAGCTCCGGGACAGCTAACTATGGCTACACCTTC. Translation gives CASSSGTANYGYTF.

This chain links TRBV4-1 with TRBJ1-1; unclear D gene. The V gene lost 0 bases and the J gene lost 0 bases, with 11 bases spanning the gap. The CDR3 contains 16 residues. The germline V gene has CDR1 MGHRA and CDR2 YSYEKL. The CDR3 loop reads CASSQEREGLNTEAFF. The CDR3 region has the DNA TGCGCCAGCAGCCAAGAGAGAGAGGGCCTGAACACTGAAGCTTTCTTT.

The V call is TRBV13, the J call TRBJ1-1; D remains ambiguous. V shed 8 bases and J shed 3 bases, with 13 bases lying between them. The CDR3 loop spans 13 amino acids. CDR1 and CDR2 from the germline V gene are PRHDT and FYEKMQ (reference sequence). The CDR3: CASLRGFHTEAFF. The DNA of the CDR3 is TGTGCCAGCCTCCGGGGATTTCACACTGAAGCTTTCTTT. Variable domain in full (rest from reference TRBV13 and TRBJ1-1): AAGVIQSPRHLIKEKRETATLKCYPIPRHDTVYWYQQGPGQDPQFLISFYEKMQSDKGSIPDRFSAQQFSDYHSELNMSSLELGDSALYFCASLRGFHTEAFFGQGTRLTVV.

V usage is TRBV5-1 and J usage is TRBJ2-2, with 11 bases fitting TRBD2. The V segment lost 2 bases and the J segment 0 bases; nucleotides outside the gene matches: 6. The CDR3 is 18 amino acids. CDR1 and CDR2 (germline): SGHRS, YFSETQ. In nucleotides, the CDR3 is TGCGCCAGCAGCTTAAGTCTAGCGGGAGGCGCGAACACCGGGGAGCTGTTTTTT. Amino acid sequence: CASSLSLAGGANTGELFF.

This clone was counted a few times. CDR3 sequence reads: CSVGRGGETQYF. CDR3 DNA: TGCAGCGTTGGACGGGGAGGGGAGACCCAGTACTTC. The rearrangement uses TRBV29-1 and TRBJ2-5; 7 bases are shared with TRBD2. J gave up 5 bases and V 4 bases, and 4 bases lay outside the gene matches. CDR1 is SQVTM, CDR2 ANQGSEA, per germline. This CDR3 is built from 12 residues.

In the case of this clone: Distinct nucleotide sequences in the sample also encode this CDR3. The chain recombines TRBV5-6 with TRBJ1-1; D perhaps matches TRBD1 (5 bases). Germline lookup yields CDR1 SGHDT and CDR2 YYEEEE. Trimming shortened V by 0 bases and J by 2 bases, and 8 bases separated the two germline ends. There are 14 residues in the CDR3. The CDR3 DNA sequence: TGTGCCAGCAGCTTGGGAGACAGAAACACTGAAGCTTTCTTT. This codes for CASSLGDRNTEAFF.